The clone carrying this T cell receptor beta chain was observed a handful of times. The data were taken from a study of identical twins. Template switching created a universal primer site, and the cDNA included unique molecular identifiers. TCRdb re-derived calls from the 5' RACE reads in MiXCR, one entry per CDR3 protein. The sample holds around 490,000 distinct CDR3 sequences, about 13% seen once. The germline V gene encodes CDR1 MNHEY and CDR2 SVGEGT. The CDR3 runs 15 residues. The ends lost 6 bases at V and 5 bases at J; junction bases unmatched: 11. These same records also appear under a second study, on yellow fever vaccine responses in identical twins.

The chain carries TRBV6-2 or TRBV6-3 and TRBJ2-7, with 9 bases identical to TRBD1. The receptor's source is a woman aged 18-29 years in good health. Sequencing used CD4+ T cells sorted from blood. CDR3 DNA sequence: TGTGCCAGCAGGCCGACCGGGACAGGGTCCGACGAGCAGTACTTC. It specifies CASRPTGTGSDEQYF.